This T cell receptor beta chain comes out of a study of blood T cells in healthy people across ages. The CDR3 spans 15 residues. The V end was cut by 2 bases, the J end by 0 bases, with 11 bases between. CDR1 is SGHTA, CDR2 FQGNSA, per germline. For the second PCR, which ran for roughly 7 to 11 cycles, a sample-barcoded 5' primer and a J-beta primer mix were used. TCRdb fed the 5' RACE reads into MiXCR, producing one record per CDR3 protein. The sample carries more than 650,000 distinct CDR3 sequences, 40% to 65% recorded once. The genes are TRBV7-2 and TRBJ2-7; possibly TRBD1 for D (5 bases). What was sequenced was blood. The sequence was obtained from a man older than 75 in good health. CDR3 loop: CASSLSGPASYEQYF. The CDR3 nucleotides read TGTGCCAGCAGCTTATCAGGGCCCGCCTCCTACGAGCAGTACTTC. The variable domain in full, with the rest retrieved from reference TRBV7-2 and TRBJ2-7, is GAGVSQSPSNKVTEKGKDVELRCDPISGHTALYWYRQSLGQGLEFLIYFQGNSAPDKSGLPSDRFSAERTGGSVSTLTIQRTQQEDSAVYLCASSLSGPASYEQYFGPGTRLTVT.